This TCR beta chain was profiled in a study of cytomegalovirus exposure and HLA in healthy donors. Whole-study context: Early on, a data release was issued that held roughly 80 million unique TCRs from HLA-typed donors. Study outcomes and limitations: The authors excluded some V segments, including TRBV6-2 and TRBV6-3, as indistinguishable. On later analysis, the bulk of CMV-associated TCR beta chains appeared to be HLA-restricted.

Germline CDR1 reads SGHDT; CDR2 reads YYEEEE. V dropped 3 bases and J dropped 1; count of bases not matched to a gene: 5. The CDR3 is 15 residues long. The PCR used 60 Vbeta and 13 Jbeta primers. TCRdb's table, derived via immunoSEQ multiplex PCR, lists solely in-frame clones and lacks some. The sample lists some 250,000 clones; more than 75% were seen once. Comments on this clone: Its antigen is not identified.

The chain carries TRBV5-6 and TRBJ1-1, with TRBD1 matching 8 bases. The sample comprised PBMCs. The clonotype was recovered from a woman in her thirties or forties in good health and CMV-seropositive. The chain's CDR3 is CASSSWDRRNTEAFF. The DNA for the CDR3 is TGTGCCAGCAGCTCATGGGACAGGAGGAACACTGAAGCTTTCTTT.